This TCR beta chain was sequenced in a study of identical twins. Study findings and constraints: Out-of-frame TCR alpha sharing observed in monozygotic twins exceeded model estimates. Low generation probability was overrepresented in out-of-frame alpha sequences shared by twins.

Germline CDR1 SGHRS, CDR2 YFSETQ. The CDR3 spans 15 residues. Trimming pared 6 bases from V and 2 bases from J, leaving 18 bases between. Template switching supplied a universal primer site; unique molecular identifiers were carried on the cDNA. TCRdb recomputed calls from the 5' RACE reads with MiXCR, one row per CDR3 protein. The sample includes approximately 890,000 distinct CDR3 sequences, around an eighth of them seen just once. This clonotype was detected a few times. The antigen is not known. The same specimen was also included in a second study, on yellow fever vaccine responses in identical twins.

The TCR sequence derives from a woman aged 18-29 years in good health. Sequencing was carried out using PBMCs. The chain uses TRBV5-1 and TRBJ2-7; D unclear. Here the CDR3 reads CASTQQEVGPYEQYF. The CDR3 DNA follows: TGCGCCAGCACCCAACAAGAGGTCGGGCCCTACGAGCAGTACTTC.